A single sample is the source of the 9 T cell receptor beta chains below, sequenced in a study of cytomegalovirus exposure and HLA in healthy donors. Researchers ran the PCR with 60 Vbeta and 13 Jbeta primers. Libraries were prepared by immunoSEQ multiplex PCR; TCRdb keeps only in-frame clonotypes and omits some of them. The sample comprises over 150,000 clones, approximately 85% of which are singletons, and roughly 10% rests with the top ten. Sequenced: PBMCs. Every receptor here comes from a man in his fifties in good health and CMV-seropositive.

The chain joins TRBV5-4 to TRBJ2-5, with a weak D call TRBD1 (5 bases). CDR1 and CDR2 (germline): SGHNT, YYREEE (reference sequence). V shed 0 bases and J shed 10 bases, with 19 bases lying between them. This CDR3 spans 15 amino acids. The CDR3 DNA reads TGTGCCAGCAGCTTGGGTTGGGGCAGGCCCCAGAACCAGTACTTC. It yields the protein CASSLGWGRPQNQYF.

The chain links TRBV11-2 to TRBJ2-5, with 9 nucleotides matching TRBD1. The DNA end lines up better with TRBJ2-7; the J call may be wrong. The CDR3 has 15 residues. Germline V CDR1 and CDR2: SGHAT, FQNNGV. The CDR3 sequence: CASSLGQGGLYEQYF. CDR3 bases: TGTGCCAGCAGCTTAGGACAGGGGGGCCTCTACGAGCAGTACTTC.

This chain uses TRBV30 with TRBJ1-1; 8 bases are a match to TRBD1. Germline CDR1 is GTSNPN and CDR2 is SVGIG (reference sequence). The CDR3 totals 15 residues. Trimming took 1 base from V and 1 from J; bases not matched to a gene: 5. DNA for the CDR3: TGTGCCTGGAGTGACCCGGACAGGGAGAACACTGAAGCTTTCTTT. It encodes CAWSDPDRENTEAFF.

J is TRBJ2-5 and V is TRBV4-1; 11 bases line up with TRBD2. CDR3 length: 18 amino acids. V gave up 5 bases and J gave up 4 bases; unmatched junction bases: 15. CDR1 MGHRA and CDR2 YSYEKL come from the germline V gene. CDR3 nucleotides: TGCGCCAGCAGCGGGGGAGGGGTCCTGACTAGCGGGGTAGAGACCCAGTACTTC. As protein: CASSGGGVLTSGVETQYF.

The genes are TRBV6-1 and TRBJ1-1; weak D call: TRBD1 (5 bases). The V and J ends lost 4 bases and 3 bases respectively, with 15 bases between them. The CDR3 runs 15 residues. Germline V gene data show CDR1 as MNHNS and CDR2 as SASEGT. In nucleotides, the CDR3 is TGTGCCAGCAGTGTAGCGTGGGGCGCGGACACTGAAGCTTTCTTT. Translating it yields CASSVAWGADTEAFF.

The chain couples TRBV6-5 to TRBJ2-7; 8 nucleotides line up with TRBD1. Germline assignment: CDR1 MNHEY and CDR2 SVGAGI. The ends lost 8 bases at V and 2 bases at J; junction bases unmatched: 8. CDR3 length: 14 residues. DNA of the CDR3: TGTGCCAGCTCCGGACAGGGATTCCCCTACGAGCAGTACTTC. It yields the protein CASSGQGFPYEQYF.

The chain employs TRBV7-2 and TRBJ2-7; TRBD2 might be the D (5 bases). Trimming left V 5 bases short and J 2 bases short, with 13 bases between. The CDR3 runs 14 residues. Germline CDR1 reads SGHTA; CDR2 reads FQGNSA. CDR3 sequence: CASSQSSGTYEQYF. In nucleotides, the CDR3 is TGTGCCAGCAGCCAGTCGAGCGGTACCTACGAGCAGTACTTC.

This clone occurred a few times. This chain uses TRBV5-6 with TRBJ2-5, with TRBD1 matching 11 bases. Germline CDR1 SGHDT, CDR2 YYEEEE. V dropped 3 bases and J dropped 4; count of bases not matched to a gene: 2. This CDR3 has 14 residues. This chain's CDR3 is CASSSGTGGETQYF. The CDR3 coding sequence is TGTGCCAGCAGCTCCGGGACAGGGGGAGAGACCCAGTACTTC.

The V call is TRBV15, the J call TRBJ2-1; a weak D match, TRBD2 (5 bases). Per germline, CDR1 LNHNV and CDR2 YYDKDF (reference sequence). Trimming stripped 1 base from V and 5 bases from J, with 15 bases between. This CDR3 has 16 amino acids. The CDR3 DNA follows: TGTGCCACCAGCAGAGTTACAGACTATAGGGACAATGAGCAGTTCTTC. This sequence encodes CATSRVTDYRDNEQFF. Full variable domain (remainder filled in from reference TRBV15 and TRBJ2-1): DAMVIQNPRYQVTQFGKPVTLSCSQTLNHNVMYWYQQKSSQAPKLLFHYYDKDFNNEADTPDNFQSRRPNTSFCFLDIRSPGLGDTAMYLCATSRVTDYRDNEQFFGPGTRLTVL.